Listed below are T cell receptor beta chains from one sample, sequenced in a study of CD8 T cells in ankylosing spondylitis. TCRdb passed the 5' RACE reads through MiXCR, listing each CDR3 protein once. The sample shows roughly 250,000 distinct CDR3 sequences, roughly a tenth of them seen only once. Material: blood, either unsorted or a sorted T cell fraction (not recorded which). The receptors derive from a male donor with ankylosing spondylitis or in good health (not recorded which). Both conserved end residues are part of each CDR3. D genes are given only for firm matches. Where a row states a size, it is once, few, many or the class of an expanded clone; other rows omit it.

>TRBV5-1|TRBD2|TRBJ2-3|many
CASSQLAGGLSTDTQYF
TGCGCCAGCAGTCAACTAGCGGGGGGGTTATCGACAGATACGCAGTATTTT
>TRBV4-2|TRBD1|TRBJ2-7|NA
CAGSQGTGTYEQYF
TGTGCCGGCAGCCAAGGGACAGGGACCTACGAGCAGTACTTC
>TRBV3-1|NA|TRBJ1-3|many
CASSQSRDISGNTIYF
TGTGCCAGCAGCCAGTCCCGGGACATATCTGGAAACACCATATATTTT
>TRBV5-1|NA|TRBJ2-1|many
CASSFSDYNEQFF
TGCGCCAGCAGCTTCTCGGACTACAATGAGCAGTTCTTC
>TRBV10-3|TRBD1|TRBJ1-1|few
CAISRNDRGFTEAFF
TGTGCCATCAGCCGAAACGACAGGGGGTTCACTGAAGCTTTCTTT
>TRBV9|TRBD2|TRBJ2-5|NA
CASSGLAGGLQETQYF
TGTGCCAGCAGCGGACTAGCGGGGGGACTCCAAGAGACCCAGTACTTC
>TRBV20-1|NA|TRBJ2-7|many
CSARRTSTAGPYYEQYF
TGCAGTGCTAGAAGGACGTCGACGGCGGGACCTTACTACGAGCAGTACTTC
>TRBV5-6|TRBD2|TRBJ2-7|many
CASSLSRGRTYEQYF
TGTGCCAGCAGCTTGTCTCGCGGGAGAACCTACGAGCAGTACTTC
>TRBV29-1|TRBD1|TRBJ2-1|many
CSVFGTGISNEQFF
TGCAGCGTTTTCGGGACAGGGATATCTAATGAGCAGTTCTTC
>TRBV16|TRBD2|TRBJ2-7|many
CASSRRTSRSYEQYF
TGTGCCAGCAGTCGTCGGACTAGCAGGTCCTACGAGCAGTACTTC
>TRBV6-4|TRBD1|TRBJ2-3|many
CASSERTGGTDTQYF
TGTGCCAGCAGCGAACGGACAGGGGGAACAGATACGCAGTATTTT
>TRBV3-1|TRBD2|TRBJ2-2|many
CASRMRAGANTGELFF
TGTGCCAGCAGAATGCGAGCGGGGGCTAACACCGGGGAGCTGTTTTTT
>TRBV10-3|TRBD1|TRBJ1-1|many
CAISETLTGGVGEAFF
TGTGCCATCAGTGAGACCCTGACAGGGGGCGTGGGGGAAGCTTTCTTT
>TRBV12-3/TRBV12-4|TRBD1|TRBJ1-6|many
CASSLDRANNSPLHF
TGTGCCAGCAGTTTGGACAGGGCAAATAATTCACCCCTCCACTTT
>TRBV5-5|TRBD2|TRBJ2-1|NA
CASSPWTSGLGEQFF
TGTGCCAGCAGCCCCTGGACTAGCGGGCTCGGTGAGCAGTTCTTT
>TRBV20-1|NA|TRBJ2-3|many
CSALAHGDTQYF
TGCAGTGCCTTGGCCCACGGGGATACGCAGTATTTT